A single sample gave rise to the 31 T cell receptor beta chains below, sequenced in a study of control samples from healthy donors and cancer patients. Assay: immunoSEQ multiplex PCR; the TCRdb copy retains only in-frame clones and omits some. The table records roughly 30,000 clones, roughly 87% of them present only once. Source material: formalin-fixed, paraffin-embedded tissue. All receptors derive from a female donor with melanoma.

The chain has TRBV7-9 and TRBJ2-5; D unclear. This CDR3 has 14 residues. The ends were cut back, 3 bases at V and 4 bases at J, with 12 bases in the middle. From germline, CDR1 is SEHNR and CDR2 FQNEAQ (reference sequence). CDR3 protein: CASSFSPFGETQYF. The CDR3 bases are TGTGCCAGCAGCTTTTCCCCGTTTGGAGAGACCCAGTACTTC.

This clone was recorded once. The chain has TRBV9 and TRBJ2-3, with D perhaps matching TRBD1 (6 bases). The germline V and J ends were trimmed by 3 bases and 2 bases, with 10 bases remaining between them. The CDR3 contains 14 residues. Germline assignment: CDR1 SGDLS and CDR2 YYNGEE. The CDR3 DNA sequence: TGTGCCAGCAGCGCCGGACAGAACACAGATACGCAGTATTTT. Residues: CASSAGQNTDTQYF. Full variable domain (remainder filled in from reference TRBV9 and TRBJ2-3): DSGVTQTPKHLITATGQRVTLRCSPRSGDLSVYWYQQSLDQGLQFLIQYYNGEERAKGNILERFSAQQFPDLHSELNLSSLELGDSALYFCASSAGQNTDTQYFGPGTRLTVL.

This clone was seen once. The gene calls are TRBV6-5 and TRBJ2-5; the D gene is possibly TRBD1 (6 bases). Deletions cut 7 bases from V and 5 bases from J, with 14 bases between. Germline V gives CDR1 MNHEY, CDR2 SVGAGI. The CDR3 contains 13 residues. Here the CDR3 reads CASTWDMWETQYF. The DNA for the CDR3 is TGTGCCAGCACTTGGGACATGTGGGAGACCCAGTACTTC.

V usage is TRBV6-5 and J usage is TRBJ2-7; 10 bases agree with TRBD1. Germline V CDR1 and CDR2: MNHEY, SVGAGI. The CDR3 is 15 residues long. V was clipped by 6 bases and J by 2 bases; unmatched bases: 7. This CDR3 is CASSPGQGLTYEQYF. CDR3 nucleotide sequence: TGTGCCAGCAGCCCGGGACAGGGGTTAACCTACGAGCAGTACTTC.

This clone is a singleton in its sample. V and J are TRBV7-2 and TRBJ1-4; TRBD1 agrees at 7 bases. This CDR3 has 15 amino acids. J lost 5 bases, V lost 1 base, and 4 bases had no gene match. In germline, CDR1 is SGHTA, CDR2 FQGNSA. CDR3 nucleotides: TGTGCCAGCAGCTTAGGTTCCAGGGGGAATGAAAAACTGTTTTTT. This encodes CASSLGSRGNEKLFF.

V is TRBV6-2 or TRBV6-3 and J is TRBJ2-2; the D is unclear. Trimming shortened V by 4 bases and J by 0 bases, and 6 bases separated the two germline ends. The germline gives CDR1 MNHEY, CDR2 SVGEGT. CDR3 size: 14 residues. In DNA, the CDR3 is TGTGCCAGCAGTTTTCTTGCGAACACCGGGGAGCTGTTTTTT. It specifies CASSFLANTGELFF.

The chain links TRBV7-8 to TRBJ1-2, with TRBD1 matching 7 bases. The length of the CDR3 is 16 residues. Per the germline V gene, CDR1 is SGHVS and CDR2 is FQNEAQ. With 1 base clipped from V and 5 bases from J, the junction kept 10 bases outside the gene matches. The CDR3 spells CASSLGETGKTYGYTF. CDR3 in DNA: TGTGCCAGCAGCTTAGGTGAGACAGGGAAAACGTATGGCTACACCTTC.

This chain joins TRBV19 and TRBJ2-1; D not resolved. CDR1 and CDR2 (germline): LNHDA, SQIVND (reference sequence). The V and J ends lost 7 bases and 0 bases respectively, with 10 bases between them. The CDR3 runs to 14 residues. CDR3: CASNAPSSYNEQFF. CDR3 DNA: TGTGCCAGTAATGCCCCTTCCTCCTACAATGAGCAGTTCTTC.

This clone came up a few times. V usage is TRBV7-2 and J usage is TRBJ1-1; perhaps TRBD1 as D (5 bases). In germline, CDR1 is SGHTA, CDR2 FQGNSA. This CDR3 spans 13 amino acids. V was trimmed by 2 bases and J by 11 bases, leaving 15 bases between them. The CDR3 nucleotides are TGTGCCAGCAGCTTAAGGAGGGGAGGTGAGGCTTTCTTT. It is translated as CASSLRRGGEAFF.

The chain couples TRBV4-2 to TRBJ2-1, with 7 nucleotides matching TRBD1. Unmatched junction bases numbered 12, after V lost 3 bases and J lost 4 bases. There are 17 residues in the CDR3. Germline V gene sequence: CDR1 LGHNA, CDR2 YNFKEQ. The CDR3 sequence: CASSHPWDSGPYNEQFF. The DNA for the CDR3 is TGTGCCAGCAGCCATCCCTGGGACAGCGGCCCGTACAATGAGCAGTTCTTC.

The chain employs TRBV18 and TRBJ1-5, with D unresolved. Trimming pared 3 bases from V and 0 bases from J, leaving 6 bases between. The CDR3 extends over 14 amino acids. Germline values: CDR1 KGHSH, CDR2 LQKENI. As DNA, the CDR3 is TGTGCCAGCTCACCTTCGGATAGCAATCAGCCCCAGCATTTT. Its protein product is CASSPSDSNQPQHF.

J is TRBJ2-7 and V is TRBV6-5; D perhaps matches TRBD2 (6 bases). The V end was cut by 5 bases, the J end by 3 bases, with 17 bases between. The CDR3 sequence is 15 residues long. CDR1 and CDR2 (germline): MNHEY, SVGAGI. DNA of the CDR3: TGTGCCAGCAGTAGGAGACGGGAGTGGGGCTACGAGCAGTACTTC. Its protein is CASSRRREWGYEQYF.

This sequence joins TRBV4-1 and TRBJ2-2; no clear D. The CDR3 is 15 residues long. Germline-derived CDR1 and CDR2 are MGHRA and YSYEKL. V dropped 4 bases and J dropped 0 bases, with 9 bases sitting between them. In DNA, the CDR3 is TGCGCCAGCAGCCCCAGGTACCCGAACACCGGGGAGCTGTTTTTT. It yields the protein CASSPRYPNTGELFF.

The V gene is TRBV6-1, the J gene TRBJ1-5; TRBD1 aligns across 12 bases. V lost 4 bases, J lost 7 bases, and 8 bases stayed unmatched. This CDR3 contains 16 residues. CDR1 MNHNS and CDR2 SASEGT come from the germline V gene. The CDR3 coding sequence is TGTGCCAGCAGTGCATGGGACAGGGGGCGCGGACAGCCCCAGCATTTT. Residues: CASSAWDRGRGQPQHF.

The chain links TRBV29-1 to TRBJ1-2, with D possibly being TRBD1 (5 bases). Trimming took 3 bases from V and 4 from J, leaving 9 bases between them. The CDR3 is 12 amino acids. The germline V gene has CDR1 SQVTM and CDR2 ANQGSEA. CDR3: CSVEKGTYGYTF. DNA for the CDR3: TGCAGCGTTGAGAAGGGGACCTATGGCTACACCTTC.

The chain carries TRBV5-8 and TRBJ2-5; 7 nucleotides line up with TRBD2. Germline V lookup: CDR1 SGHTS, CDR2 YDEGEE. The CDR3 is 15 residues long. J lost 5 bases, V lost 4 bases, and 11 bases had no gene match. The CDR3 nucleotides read TGTGCCAGCAGCCGGAGCGGGGCCCCCCGGGAGACCCAGTACTTC. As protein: CASSRSGAPRETQYF.

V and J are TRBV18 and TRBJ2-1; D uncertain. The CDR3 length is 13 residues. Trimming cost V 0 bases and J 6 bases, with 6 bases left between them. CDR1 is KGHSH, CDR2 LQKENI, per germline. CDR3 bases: TGTGCCAGCTCACCACCGGGCCCCAATGAGCAGTTCTTC. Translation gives CASSPPGPNEQFF.

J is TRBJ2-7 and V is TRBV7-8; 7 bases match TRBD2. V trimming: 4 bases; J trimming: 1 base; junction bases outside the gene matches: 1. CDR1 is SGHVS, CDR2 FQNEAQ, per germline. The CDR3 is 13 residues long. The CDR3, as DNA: TGTGCCAGCAGCTCGGGGGGATCCTACGAGCAGTACTTC. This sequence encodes CASSSGGSYEQYF.

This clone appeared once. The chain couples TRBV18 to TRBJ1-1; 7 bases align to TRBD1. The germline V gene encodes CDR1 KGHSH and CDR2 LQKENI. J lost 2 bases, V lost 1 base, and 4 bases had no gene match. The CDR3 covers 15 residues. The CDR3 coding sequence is TGTGCCAGCTCACCACAGGGGGCGCGTAACACTGAAGCTTTCTTT. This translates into CASSPQGARNTEAFF.

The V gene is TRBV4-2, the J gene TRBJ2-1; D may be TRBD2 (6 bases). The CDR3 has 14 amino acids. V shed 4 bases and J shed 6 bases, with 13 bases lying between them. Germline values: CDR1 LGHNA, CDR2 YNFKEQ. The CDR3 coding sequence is TGTGCCAGCAGCCGAGGTCCGGGGGTCAATGAGCAGTTCTTC. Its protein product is CASSRGPGVNEQFF.

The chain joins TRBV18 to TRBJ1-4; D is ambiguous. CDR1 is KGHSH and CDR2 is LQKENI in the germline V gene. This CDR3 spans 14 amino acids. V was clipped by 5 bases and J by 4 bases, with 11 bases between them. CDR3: CASSATGSNEKLFF. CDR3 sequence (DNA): TGTGCCAGCTCAGCAACCGGGAGTAATGAAAAACTGTTTTTT.

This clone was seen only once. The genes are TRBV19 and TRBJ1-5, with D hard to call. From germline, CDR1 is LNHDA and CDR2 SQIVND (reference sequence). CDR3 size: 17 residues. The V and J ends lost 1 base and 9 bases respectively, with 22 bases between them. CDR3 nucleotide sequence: TGTGCCAGTAGTATAGCCTTATCGGCAGCGCCTCTACGGCCCCAGCATTTT. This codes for CASSIALSAAPLRPQHF.

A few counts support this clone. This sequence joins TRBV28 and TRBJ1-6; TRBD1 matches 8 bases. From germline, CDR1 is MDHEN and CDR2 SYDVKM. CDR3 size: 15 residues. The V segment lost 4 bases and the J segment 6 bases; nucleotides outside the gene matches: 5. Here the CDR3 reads CASSSGQGGNSPLHF. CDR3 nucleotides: TGTGCCAGCAGTTCCGGACAGGGTGGTAATTCACCCCTCCACTTT.

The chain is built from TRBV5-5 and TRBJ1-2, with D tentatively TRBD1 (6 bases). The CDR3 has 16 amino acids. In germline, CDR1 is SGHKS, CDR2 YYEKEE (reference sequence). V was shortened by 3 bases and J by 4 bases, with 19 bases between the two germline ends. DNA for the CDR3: TGTGCCAGCAGCTGGGGTGGTCGGGGGCGCAGCTATGGCTACACCTTC. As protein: CASSWGGRGRSYGYTF.

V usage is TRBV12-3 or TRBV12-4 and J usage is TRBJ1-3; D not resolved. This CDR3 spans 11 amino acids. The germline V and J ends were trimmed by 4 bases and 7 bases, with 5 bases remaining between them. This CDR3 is CASSYGNTIYF. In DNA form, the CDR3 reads TGTGCCAGCAGTTACGGTAACACCATATATTTT.

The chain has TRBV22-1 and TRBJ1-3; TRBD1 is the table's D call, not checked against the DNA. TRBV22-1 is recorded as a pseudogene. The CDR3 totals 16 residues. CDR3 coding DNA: TGTCCTGGGAGCGCCCGGGGACAGACTCTAGGAAACACCATATATTTT. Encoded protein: CPGSARGQTLGNTIYF.

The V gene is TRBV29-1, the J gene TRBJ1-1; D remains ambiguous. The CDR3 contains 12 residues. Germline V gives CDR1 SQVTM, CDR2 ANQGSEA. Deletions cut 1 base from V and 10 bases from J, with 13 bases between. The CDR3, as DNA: TGCAGCGTTGAAGCCGACCACTGGGGAGCTTTCTTT. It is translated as CSVEADHWGAFF.

The CDR3 sequence is CASSSQGAQGEQYF. DNA of the CDR3: TGTGCCAGCAGCTCCCAGGGCGCGCAAGGGGAGCAGTACTTC. This sequence joins TRBV7-8 and TRBJ2-7; D is possibly TRBD1 (5 bases). V shed 4 bases and J shed 7 bases, with 17 bases lying between them. Germline V lookup: CDR1 SGHVS, CDR2 FQNEAQ. The CDR3 totals 14 residues.

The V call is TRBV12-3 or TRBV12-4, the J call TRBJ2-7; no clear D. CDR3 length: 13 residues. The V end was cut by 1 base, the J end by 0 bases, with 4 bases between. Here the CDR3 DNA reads TGTGCCAGCAGTTTAGGTAGCTCCTACGAGCAGTACTTC. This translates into CASSLGSSYEQYF.

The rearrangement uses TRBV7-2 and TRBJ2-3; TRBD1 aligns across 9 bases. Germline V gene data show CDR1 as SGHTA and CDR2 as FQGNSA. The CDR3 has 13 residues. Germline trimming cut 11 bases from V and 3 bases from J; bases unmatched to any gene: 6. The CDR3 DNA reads TGTGCCTCAGGGACAGGGTCAACAGATACGCAGTATTTT. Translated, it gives CASGTGSTDTQYF.

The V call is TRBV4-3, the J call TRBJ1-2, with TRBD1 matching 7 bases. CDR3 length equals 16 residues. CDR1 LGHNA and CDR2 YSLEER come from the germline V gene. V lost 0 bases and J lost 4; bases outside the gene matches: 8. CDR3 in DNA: TGCGCCAGCAGCCAAGATTGGGACAGAATGCTCTATGGCTACACCTTC. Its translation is CASSQDWDRMLYGYTF.